One sample yielded the 4 T cell receptor beta chains listed below, sequenced in a study of blood T cell repertoires in COVID-19. Clones were read by immunoSEQ multiplex PCR, and TCRdb kept only the in-frame ones, dropping some. Of about 190,000 clones listed, around 84% are singletons. The material sequenced was PBMCs or T cells enriched from blood (not recorded which). These receptors came from a woman in her twenties or thirties who had been exposed to COVID-19.

V usage is TRBV10-3 and J usage is TRBJ1-3, with D perhaps matching TRBD1 (6 bases). Trimming removed 6 bases from V and 1 base from J, with 13 bases in between. The CDR3 sequence is 15 residues long. Germline CDR1 reads ENHRY; CDR2 reads SYGVKD. CDR3 nucleotides: TGTGCCATCAGCGATACAGGGATTTCTGGAAACACCATATATTTT. Translation: CAISDTGISGNTIYF.

The CDR3 nucleotides are TGTGCCAGCAACCCTCCGGGGAGGGAGACCCAGTACTTC. This encodes CASNPPGRETQYF. The chain joins TRBV6-5 to TRBJ2-5; D may be TRBD2 (6 bases). The CDR3 consists of 13 residues. V shed 7 bases and J shed 5 bases, with 14 bases lying between them. CDR1 MNHEY and CDR2 SVGAGI come from the germline V gene.

The chain combines TRBV2 with TRBJ2-1; 10 nucleotides line up with TRBD1. Germline trimming cut 8 bases from V and 5 bases from J; bases unmatched to any gene: 6. The CDR3 sequence is 14 residues long. Germline CDR1 SNHLY, CDR2 FYNNEI. The CDR3 DNA follows: TGTGCCAGCTCGGGACAGGGGTGGGACAATGAGCAGTTCTTC. Its protein product is CASSGQGWDNEQFF. Full variable domain (rest looked up from reference TRBV2 and TRBJ2-1): EPEVTQTPSHQVTQMGQEVILRCVPISNHLYFYWYRQILGQKVEFLVSFYNNEISEKSEIFDDQFSVERPDGSNFTLKIRSTKLEDSAMYFCASSGQGWDNEQFFGPGTRLTVL.

V is TRBV27 and J is TRBJ1-1, with D possibly being TRBD1 (5 bases). The CDR3 loop spans 11 amino acids. Germline V gene sequence: CDR1 MNHEY, CDR2 SMNVEV (reference sequence). Trimming took 10 bases from V and 11 from J, leaving 17 bases between them. DNA for the CDR3: TGTGCCATCATGGGGGGGGAAGGGGCTTTCTTT. Translated: CAIMGGEGAFF.